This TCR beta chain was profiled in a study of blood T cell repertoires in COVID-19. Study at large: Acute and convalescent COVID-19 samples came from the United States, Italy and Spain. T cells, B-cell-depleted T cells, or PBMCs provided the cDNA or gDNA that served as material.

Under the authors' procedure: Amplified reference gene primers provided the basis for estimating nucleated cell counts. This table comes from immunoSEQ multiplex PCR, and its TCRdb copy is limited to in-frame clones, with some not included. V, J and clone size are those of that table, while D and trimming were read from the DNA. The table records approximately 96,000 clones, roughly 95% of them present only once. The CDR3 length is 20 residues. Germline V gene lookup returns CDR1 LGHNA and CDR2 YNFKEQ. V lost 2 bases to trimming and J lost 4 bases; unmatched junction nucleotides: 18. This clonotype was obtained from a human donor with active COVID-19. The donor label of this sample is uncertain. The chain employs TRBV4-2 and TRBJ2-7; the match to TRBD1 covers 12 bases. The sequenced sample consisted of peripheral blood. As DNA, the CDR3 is TGTGCCAGCAGCCAATCCCTAGGGACAGGGGGCTTGTTGTTTGGGTACGAGCAGTACTTC. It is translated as CASSQSLGTGGLLFGYEQYF.